This is a list of T cell receptor beta chains from one sample in a study of cytomegalovirus exposure and HLA in healthy donors. Clones were read by immunoSEQ multiplex PCR, and TCRdb kept only the in-frame ones, dropping some. The profile shows about 200,000 clones, over 75% of them singletons. The sequencing sample was made of PBMCs. All receptors derive from a man aged 18 to 30 in good health and CMV-seronegative. The conserved cysteine and the conserved F or W are not part of the CDR3 here.

V gene,J gene,CDR3 protein
TRBV4-3,TRBJ2-2,ASSQDGGGTGELF
TRBV4-1,TRBJ1-3,ASSRSNTESGNTIY
TRBV6-6,TRBJ1-4,ASSYAGHREGEKLF
TRBV4-3,TRBJ2-2,ASSQDPGGHTGELF
TRBV10-3,TRBJ1-2,AISALGQGDYGYT
TRBV7-9,TRBJ2-1,ASSISGGANNEQF
TRBV5-1,TRBJ1-2,ASGTGGSYGYT
TRBV18,TRBJ2-7,ASSPLFQPGLAGMGTTYEQY
TRBV19,TRBJ1-5,ASSMRDQPQH
TRBV6-1,TRBJ1-2,ASSLDRFGYT
TRBV28,TRBJ2-7,ASSGWGEQH
TRBV18,TRBJ2-7,ASSPTSGTLNHTYEQY
TRBV7-9,TRBJ2-5,ASSPTMGETQY
TRBV7-3,TRBJ1-2,ASSLDGDYGYT
TRBV5-4,TRBJ1-2,ASSPEGPGYGDGYT
TRBV2,TRBJ2-3,ASKGDFRTDTQY
TRBV10-3,TRBJ2-1,AISPLAGSYNEQF
TRBV30,TRBJ2-4,AWSRLAKNIQY
TRBV5-6,TRBJ2-5,ASGSSVETQY
TRBV19,TRBJ2-7,ASRVTGTGDHEQY
TRBV19,TRBJ2-2,ASSIVGPTGELF
TRBV27,TRBJ2-7,APSATGVNEQY
TRBV6-5,TRBJ2-2,ASSYLGDGELF
TRBV18,TRBJ2-4,ASSPSRQAENIQY
TRBV5-1,TRBJ2-5,ASSLGVRDQETQY
TRBV6-5,TRBJ2-1,ASSLSIVGDEQF
TRBV7-9,TRBJ2-3,ASSSRIRTSGSTATQY
TRBV7-2,TRBJ2-3,ASSLLGVSTDTQY
TRBV7-2,TRBJ2-5,ASSLASGGSWY
TRBV11-2,TRBJ2-1,ASSLVGDLSEQF
TRBV14,TRBJ1-1,ASSQASIRDRLLNTEAF
TRBV28,TRBJ1-2,AGSPSDRGVYGYT
TRBV5-5,TRBJ1-5,ASSMGTPGGNQPQH
TRBV7-3,TRBJ1-5,ASSLGANQPQH
TRBV11-3,TRBJ2-7,ASSQEVNYEQY
TRBV7-8,TRBJ2-7,ASSLDIGGGPGEQY
TRBV4-3,TRBJ2-5,ASSQSLVAGRETQY
TRBV5-1,TRBJ2-3,ASSLDRGTQY
TRBV27,TRBJ1-2,ASSLEGGTGRVRGYT
TRBV7-8,TRBJ2-1,ASSTLGQGNNEQF
TRBV10-3,TRBJ2-7,AISDPLQGAREQY
TRBV2,TRBJ2-3,ASSDWTSGTTDTQY
TRBV7-9,TRBJ1-1,ASSLEEGQAF
TRBV7-2,TRBJ1-4,ASSLDRGPEKLF
TRBV18,TRBJ2-5,ASSPNLQETQY
TRBV7-2,TRBJ1-1,ASRLELGRAF